This T cell receptor (beta chain) was found in a study of CD8+ T cells in alopecia areata. Sequencing templates came from extracted RNA that was reverse transcribed into cDNA. Assay used: immunoSEQ multiplex PCR; TCRdb lists only in-frame clones, some missing. This sample yields roughly 140,000 clones, of which about two thirds are seen a single time; 30% to 45% belongs to the top ten. Germline V gene sequence: CDR1 SQVTM, CDR2 ANQGSEA. CDR3 length: 14 residues. V was pared by 3 bases and J by 5 bases, with 16 bases between. A few counts support this clone. V usage is TRBV29-1 and J usage is TRBJ1-1; D gene unclear. The TCR originated in a human donor in good health. Sequencing was done on a sample of CD8+ T cells sorted from blood. In DNA, the CDR3 is TGCAGCGTTGACACCCGTGGGTCGGGAACTGAAGCTTTCTTT. It specifies CSVDTRGSGTEAFF. Full variable domain (missing parts from reference TRBV29-1 and TRBJ1-1): SAVISQKPSRDICQRGTSLTIQCQVDSQVTMMFWYRQQPGQSLTLIATANQGSEATYESGFVIDKFPISRPNLTFSTLTVSNMSPEDSSIYLCSVDTRGSGTEAFFGQGTRLTVV.